Below, 10 T cell receptor beta chains from the same sample are listed, as sequenced in a study of blood T cell repertoires in COVID-19. Method: immunoSEQ multiplex PCR; TCRdb's copy keeps in-frame clones and lacks some. The data show approximately 100,000 clones, approximately 90% seen once. Sequencing input: peripheral blood. The receptor set was obtained from a woman aged 80 or older with acute or convalescent COVID-19.

The chain joins TRBV10-3 to TRBJ1-1; D is perhaps TRBD1 (6 bases). Between the trimmed V and J ends, which lost 3 bases and 0 bases, there was a span of 11 bases. CDR1 and CDR2 (germline): ENHRY, SYGVKD. This CDR3 has 15 residues. The CDR3 coding sequence is TGTGCCATCAGTGATTATGGGGGCATGAACACTGAAGCTTTCTTT. This sequence encodes CAISDYGGMNTEAFF.

The gene calls are TRBV29-1 and TRBJ2-1; 7 bases fit TRBD1. Germline CDR1 and CDR2: SQVTM and ANQGSEA. This CDR3 contains 13 residues. Unmatched junction bases numbered 8, after V lost 6 bases and J lost 6 bases. The CDR3 DNA reads as TGCAGCGTGGGACAGCTACAACTCAATGAGCAGTTCTTC. As protein: CSVGQLQLNEQFF.

The V call is TRBV5-1, the J call TRBJ1-1; a possible D gene is TRBD1 (6 bases). The germline V and J ends were trimmed by 3 bases and 0 bases, with 15 bases remaining between them. CDR3 length: 16 residues. Germline CDR1 and CDR2: SGHRS and YFSETQ. CDR3 sequence (DNA): TGCGCCAGCAGCTCGGAAGGACAGTTGATGAACACTGAAGCTTTCTTT. Encoded protein: CASSSEGQLMNTEAFF. The whole variable domain, remainder taken from reference TRBV5-1 and TRBJ1-1, is KAGVTQTPRYLIKTRGQQVTLSCSPISGHRSVSWYQQTPGQGLQFLFEYFSETQRNKGNFPGRFSGRQFSNSRSEMNVSTLELGDSALYLCASSSEGQLMNTEAFFGQGTRLTVV.

The chain carries TRBV2 and TRBJ2-7; tentatively, D is TRBD2 (5 bases). Trimming pared 6 bases from V and 4 bases from J, leaving 10 bases between. The CDR3 is 12 residues long. Germline V gene data show CDR1 as SNHLY and CDR2 as FYNNEI. This CDR3 is CASSKGRYEQYF. The CDR3 nucleotides are TGTGCCAGCAGCAAAGGGAGATACGAGCAGTACTTC.

This chain uses TRBV6-1 with TRBJ1-1; 9 bases are a match to TRBD1. The CDR3 has 18 residues. The V gene's germline CDR1 is MNHNS and CDR2 SASEGT. Losses at the gene ends were 2 bases for V and 4 bases for J; bases not matched to a gene: 14. The CDR3 reads CASSEREIRTGDRTEAFF. The CDR3 bases are TGTGCCAGCAGTGAACGTGAAATTAGGACAGGGGACCGCACTGAAGCTTTCTTT.

The V call is TRBV7-9, the J call TRBJ2-7, with 9 positions matching TRBD1. Germline V gene lookup returns CDR1 SEHNR and CDR2 FQNEAQ (reference sequence). The CDR3 has 14 amino acids. J lost 5 bases, V lost 3 bases, and 5 bases had no gene match. DNA of the CDR3: TGTGCCAGCAGCTTCGGACAGGGGATCAACGAGCAGTACTTC. Protein: CASSFGQGINEQYF.

This chain links TRBV6-5 with TRBJ1-1; maybe TRBD1 (6 bases). The CDR3 contains 14 residues. V lost 6 bases and J lost 1, with 12 bases in between. CDR1 is MNHEY, CDR2 SVGAGI, per germline. The CDR3: CASSPQGQNTEAFF. The CDR3 DNA is TGTGCCAGCAGCCCACAGGGACAGAACACTGAAGCTTTCTTT.

J is TRBJ2-5 and V is TRBV5-1; D ambiguous. Germline CDR1 SGHRS, CDR2 YFSETQ. Trimming removed 5 bases from V and 1 base from J, with 18 bases in between. The length of the CDR3 is 16 residues. DNA for the CDR3: TGCGCCAGCAGACCTAGACCCGACTCGGGCCAAGAGACCCAGTACTTC. It yields the protein CASRPRPDSGQETQYF. The variable domain in full, completed from reference TRBV5-1 and TRBJ2-5, reads KAGVTQTPRYLIKTRGQQVTLSCSPISGHRSVSWYQQTPGQGLQFLFEYFSETQRNKGNFPGRFSGRQFSNSRSEMNVSTLELGDSALYLCASRPRPDSGQETQYFGPGTRLLVL.

This sequence joins TRBV2 and TRBJ1-4; 7 nucleotides line up with TRBD1. V dropped 7 bases and J dropped 3; count of bases not matched to a gene: 8. This CDR3 comprises 15 residues. Germline CDR1 is SNHLY and CDR2 is FYNNEI. This CDR3 is CASTPQGVANEKLFF. The CDR3 DNA sequence: TGTGCCAGCACCCCGCAGGGGGTGGCTAATGAAAAACTGTTTTTT.

The V and J genes are TRBV4-1 and TRBJ1-2; TRBD1 agrees at 11 bases. The CDR3 is made up of 15 amino acids. Per germline, CDR1 MGHRA and CDR2 YSYEKL. V lost 2 bases, J lost 4 bases, and 3 bases stayed unmatched. CDR3 DNA sequence: TGCGCCAGCAGCCAACCGGGACAGGGGGGCTATGGCTACACCTTC. Residues: CASSQPGQGGYGYTF.